This T cell receptor beta chain was sequenced in a study of cytomegalovirus exposure and HLA in healthy donors. Study summary: An early release of data contained tens of millions of unique TCRs, which came from HLA-typed donors.

Trimming cost V 1 base and J 1 base, with 12 bases left between them. The CDR3 spans 16 residues. Germline V lookup: CDR1 MNHEY, CDR2 SMNVEV (reference sequence). On this clone itself: Its target is not known.

13 Jbeta primers and 60 Vbeta primers were used for the PCR. TCRdb keeps only in-frame clones here, not all; method: immunoSEQ multiplex PCR. The sample holds 120,000 to 150,000 clones, almost 85% seen once. Study-wide results and limits: TCR beta V- and J-gene trimming was later associated with a missense DCLRE1C variant. Roughly even sequencing depth across donors was the assumption behind the presence/absence analyses. Reports state that TCR beta sequences accurately predicted most subjects' HLA-A and HLA-B alleles.

The sample taken for sequencing was PBMCs. This clonotype was sampled from a woman aged 40 to 50 in good health and CMV-seronegative. The chain recombines TRBV27 with TRBJ2-3, with a weak D call TRBD2 (6 bases). CDR3 residues: CASSLFGASGTDTQYF. The CDR3 coding sequence is TGTGCCAGCAGTTTATTCGGGGCTAGCGGCACAGATACGCAGTATTTT.